The next 32 T cell receptor beta chains were all read from a single sample in a study of spatial heterogeneity in lung cancer. Described time point: sample taken at primary tumor resection. MiXCR, applied by TCRdb to the 5' RACE reads, yields one record per CDR3 protein. The sample yields more than 65,000 distinct CDR3 sequences, 8% seen once. The input for sequencing was PBMCs, taken at surgery. All receptors come from a male donor with early-stage non-small cell lung cancer.

The chain uses TRBV11-3 and TRBJ2-7, with D possibly matching TRBD2 (6 bases). V lost 6 bases and J 2 bases, leaving 11 bases between the germline ends. Germline lookup yields CDR1 SGHNT and CDR2 YENEEA. The CDR3 is 13 residues long. The CDR3, as DNA: TGTGCCAGCAGAGGGACTCCAACCTACGAGCAGTACTTC. The encoded protein is CASRGTPTYEQYF.

The J gene is TRBJ2-7, the V gene TRBV18; no clear D. The CDR3 has 13 amino acids. V was cut by 3 bases and J by 0 bases, with 6 bases left in between. Germline CDR1 is KGHSH and CDR2 is LQKENI. The CDR3 sequence: CASSPDNSYEQYF. The CDR3 nucleotides read TGTGCCAGCTCACCTGACAACTCCTACGAGCAGTACTTC.

This clonotype was observed a handful of times. At one end, the junction sequence differs from germline, possibly due to a read error. The genes are TRBV6-2 or TRBV6-3 and TRBJ2-7, with D possibly called TRBD1 or TRBD2 (5 bases each). CDR1 and CDR2 (germline): MNHEY, SVGEGT. There are 14 residues in the CDR3. The CDR3 sequence: CACSYSGPSYEQYF. As DNA, the CDR3 is TGTGCCTGCAGTTACTCGGGGCCCTCCTACGAGCAGTACTTC.

This clonotype was seen repeatedly, ten times or more. The chain employs TRBV20-1 and TRBJ1-2, with a possible D match to TRBD1 (5 bases). Trimming pared 0 bases from V and 2 bases from J, leaving 10 bases between. CDR1 is DFQATT, CDR2 SNEGSKA, per germline (reference sequence). This CDR3 spans 14 amino acids. Here the CDR3 DNA reads TGCAGTGCTAGAGATGGAAGGGGCAACTATGGCTACACCTTC. This sequence encodes CSARDGRGNYGYTF.

This clonotype was recorded at least ten times. The chain couples TRBV2 to TRBJ2-3, with TRBD1 identical over 7 bases. CDR3 length equals 13 residues. With V trimmed by 7 bases and J by 1 base, 2 bases remained unmatched. The germline V gene has CDR1 SNHLY and CDR2 FYNNEI. CDR3: CASNGQGTDTQYF. The CDR3 bases are TGTGCCAGCAATGGACAGGGCACAGATACGCAGTATTTT.

The chain recombines TRBV28 with TRBJ2-7; the D is unclear. Germline V gene lookup returns CDR1 MDHEN and CDR2 SYDVKM. The CDR3 has 12 amino acids. Trimming stripped 5 bases from V and 2 bases from J, with 7 bases between. The CDR3 is CASSLPPYEQYF. The CDR3 nucleotides read TGTGCCAGCAGTCTCCCTCCCTACGAGCAGTACTTC.

This clonotype was seen repeatedly, ten times or more. This chain connects TRBV27 to TRBJ1-2, with D unclear. V lost 5 bases, J lost 5 bases, and 12 bases lay in between. The CDR3 runs to 13 residues. CDR1 is MNHEY, CDR2 SMNVEV, per germline (reference sequence). This CDR3 reads CASSPMPGYGYTF. The CDR3 DNA reads as TGTGCCAGCAGTCCTATGCCGGGTTATGGCTACACCTTC.

This chain links TRBV20-1 with TRBJ1-2, with D unclear. Trimming shortened V by 3 bases and J by 8 bases, and 16 bases separated the two germline ends. The CDR3 contains 13 residues. Germline CDR1 reads DFQATT; CDR2 reads SNEGSKA (reference sequence). DNA of the CDR3: TGCAGTGCTAGGGTACGTGGCCTGGCCGGCTACACCTTC. This gives the protein CSARVRGLAGYTF.

This clonotype was counted a few times. This chain links TRBV10-3 with TRBJ1-1; D unresolved. V was pared by 0 bases and J by 3 bases, with 8 bases between. This CDR3 comprises 14 residues. CDR1 is ENHRY and CDR2 is SYGVKD in the germline V gene. The CDR3 DNA sequence: TGTGCCATCAGTGAGTCGAGGGCCTACACTGAAGCTTTCTTT. Translation gives CAISESRAYTEAFF.

This chain links TRBV16 with TRBJ1-4; D is uncertain. Trimming stripped 0 bases from V and 5 bases from J, with 10 bases between. In germline, CDR1 is KGHSY, CDR2 FQNENV. The length of the CDR3 is 15 residues. CDR3 nucleotides: TGTGCCAGCAGCCAATCGGCAGGCCTGAATGAAAAACTGTTTTTT. Translation: CASSQSAGLNEKLFF.

This clonotype was seen at least ten times. This chain links TRBV7-9 with TRBJ1-2; 10 nucleotides agree with TRBD1. CDR1 and CDR2 from the germline V gene are SEHNR and FQNEAQ (reference sequence). The CDR3 extends over 15 amino acids. V dropped 5 bases and J dropped 6; count of bases not matched to a gene: 9. CDR3 DNA: TGTGCCAGCAGCCCCAGGACAGGGGGTCCAAATGGCTACACCTTC. Protein sequence: CASSPRTGGPNGYTF.

The sample holds many counts of this clonotype. V and J are TRBV11-2 and TRBJ2-7, with 8 nucleotides matching TRBD1. V trimming: 5 bases; J trimming: 2 bases; junction bases outside the gene matches: 8. CDR3 length: 15 residues. Germline V gene sequence: CDR1 SGHAT, CDR2 FQNNGV. Written as DNA, the CDR3 is TGTGCCAGCAGCCTACAGGGGGTTATCGCCTACGAGCAGTACTTC. Translated, it gives CASSLQGVIAYEQYF. Based on the CDR3 plus reference TRBV11-2 and TRBJ2-7, the full variable domain is EAGVAQSPRYKIIEKRQSVAFWCNPISGHATLYWYQQILGQGPKLLIQFQNNGVVDDSQLPKDRFSAERLKGVDSTLKIQPAKLEDSAVYLCASSLQGVIAYEQYFGPGTRLTVT.

This clonotype was detected a few times. J is TRBJ1-4 and V is TRBV6-2 or TRBV6-3; TRBD1 aligns across 9 bases. J was trimmed by 8 bases and V by 6 bases; bases with no gene match: 16. Looked up from germline, CDR1 is MNHEY and CDR2 is SVGEGT. The CDR3 totals 17 residues. The DNA for the CDR3 is TGTGCCAGCAGGAGCCGGGACAGGGTAACGGTTCGGGAAAAACTGTTTTTT. As protein: CASRSRDRVTVREKLFF.

At least ten counts were recorded for this clonotype. The gene calls are TRBV5-6 and TRBJ1-4, with D maybe TRBD1 (5 bases). The germline V and J ends were trimmed by 2 bases and 8 bases, with 10 bases remaining between them. Per germline, CDR1 SGHDT and CDR2 YYEEEE. This CDR3 has 13 residues. The CDR3 DNA reads as TGTGCCAGCAGCTTCGGGGCGGAAGAAAAACTGTTTTTT. Translation: CASSFGAEEKLFF.

This chain connects TRBV20-1 to TRBJ2-7, with TRBD1 matching over 8 bases. The CDR3 extends over 14 amino acids. V trimming: 4 bases; J trimming: 3 bases; junction bases outside the gene matches: 8. Germline values: CDR1 DFQATT, CDR2 SNEGSKA (reference sequence). The CDR3 is CSAIPQGALYEQYF. CDR3 in DNA: TGCAGTGCTATACCCCAGGGGGCCCTCTACGAGCAGTACTTC.

The V call is TRBV20-1, the J call TRBJ1-3; 7 bases fit TRBD1. Germline assignment: CDR1 DFQATT and CDR2 SNEGSKA (reference sequence). This CDR3 is 14 amino acids long. With V trimmed by 4 bases and J by 3 bases, 6 bases remained unmatched. CDR3 nucleotide sequence: TGCAGTGCTAAACAGGGGTCAGGTGGAAACACCATATATTTT. Translation gives CSAKQGSGGNTIYF.

This clonotype has ten or more counts. The junction departs from germline at one end; a sequencing error may be responsible. The chain couples TRBV6-2 or TRBV6-3 to TRBJ2-1; TRBD1 matches 7 bases. The length of the CDR3 is 14 residues. CDR1 is MNHEY, CDR2 SVGEGT, per germline. The CDR3 sequence: CASIYGTADNEQFF. The CDR3 DNA is TGTGCCAGCATTTACGGGACAGCCGACAATGAGCAGTTCTTC.

This clonotype was seen repeatedly, ten times or more. The chain recombines TRBV27 with TRBJ2-2, with 9 bases lining up with TRBD1. Germline values: CDR1 MNHEY, CDR2 SMNVEV (reference sequence). The ends lost 7 bases at V and 4 bases at J; junction bases unmatched: 10. The CDR3 is 16 residues long. CDR3 bases: TGTGCCAGCAAGTCACCGGGACAGGGTAGCACCGGGGAGCTGTTTTTT. Amino acid sequence: CASKSPGQGSTGELFF.

This clonotype has just a few counts. The rearrangement uses TRBV7-6 and TRBJ2-7; D unresolved. The CDR3 extends over 13 amino acids. Per the germline V gene, CDR1 is SGHVS and CDR2 is FNYEAQ. The ends were cut back, 6 bases at V and 2 bases at J, with 11 bases in the middle. CDR3 protein: CASSLHRAYEQYF. CDR3 DNA sequence: TGTGCCAGCAGTCTACATAGAGCCTACGAGCAGTACTTC.

This clonotype was found many times. The gene calls are TRBV6-5 and TRBJ1-6; TRBD1 matches 7 bases. V lost 2 bases, J lost 5 bases, and 3 bases stayed unmatched. CDR1 is MNHEY, CDR2 SVGAGI, per germline. CDR3 length equals 15 residues. The CDR3 here is CASSYDTGDNSPLHF. In DNA, the CDR3 is TGTGCCAGCAGTTACGACACAGGGGATAATTCACCCCTCCACTTT.

This clonotype was recorded at least ten times. V gene TRBV7-2 combines with J gene TRBJ2-5, with 7 bases matching TRBD1. Trimming at V came to 7 bases and at J to 4 bases, leaving 9 bases not matched to a gene. The CDR3 covers 14 residues. Germline V CDR1 and CDR2: SGHTA, FQGNSA. The CDR3 loop is CASTLPTGVETQYF. The CDR3 DNA is TGTGCCAGCACGCTACCCACAGGGGTAGAGACCCAGTACTTC.

This clonotype was seen at least ten times. The chain employs TRBV6-6 and TRBJ1-1, with a possible D match to TRBD1 (6 bases). CDR3 length equals 15 residues. Trimming took 4 bases from V and 6 from J, leaving 18 bases between them. The germline gives CDR1 MNHNY, CDR2 SVGAGI (reference sequence). CDR3 protein: CASSSATGGEAEAFF. The CDR3 DNA is TGTGCCAGCAGTTCCGCGACAGGAGGTGAGGCTGAAGCTTTCTTT.

In this sample, this clonotype turned up many times. V and J are TRBV7-6 and TRBJ2-1; the match to TRBD1 covers 9 bases. The germline gives CDR1 SGHVS, CDR2 FNYEAQ. Trimming took 4 bases from V and 6 from J; bases not matched to a gene: 7. This CDR3 is 15 amino acids long. The CDR3 DNA is TGTGCCAGCAGCTACAACAGGGGGCAGGGCAATGAGCAGTTCTTC. It translates to CASSYNRGQGNEQFF. Complete variable domain (other parts from reference TRBV7-6 and TRBJ2-1): GAGVSQSPRYKVTKRGQDVALRCDPISGHVSLYWYRQALGQGPEFLTYFNYEAQQDKSGLPNDRFSAERPEGSISTLTIQRTEQRDSAMYRCASSYNRGQGNEQFFGPGTRLTVL.

This clonotype was seen repeatedly, ten times or more. The V gene is TRBV4-3, the J gene TRBJ2-7; D is uncertain. This CDR3 has 17 residues. Between the trimmed V and J ends, which lost 4 bases and 2 bases, there was a span of 21 bases. Germline V gene sequence: CDR1 LGHNA, CDR2 YSLEER. The CDR3 nucleotides read TGCGCCAGCAGCCCCCAGGTACCCGGGTTAGGAACCTACGAGCAGTACTTC. This codes for CASSPQVPGLGTYEQYF.

This clonotype was observed many times. The gene calls are TRBV11-3 and TRBJ2-2; no clear D gene. This CDR3 has 15 residues. V gave up 3 bases and J gave up 5 bases, with 13 bases separating them. Germline V lookup: CDR1 SGHNT, CDR2 YENEEA. CDR3 in amino acids: CASSFRSNPTGELFF. In DNA form, the CDR3 reads TGTGCCAGCAGCTTTAGATCCAACCCAACCGGGGAGCTGTTTTTT.

The V call is TRBV5-1, the J call TRBJ2-7, with a weak D call TRBD2 (5 bases). V lost 0 bases and J 1 base, leaving 8 bases between the germline ends. The CDR3 loop spans 14 amino acids. CDR1 is SGHRS, CDR2 YFSETQ, per germline. CDR3 region: CASSLDLASYEQYF. DNA of the CDR3: TGCGCCAGCAGCTTGGATCTAGCTTCCTACGAGCAGTACTTC.

Only a few counts were recorded for this clonotype. This chain connects TRBV29-1 to TRBJ2-7, with 8 bases matching TRBD1. After removal of 2 bases from V and 1 base from J, the junction contained 4 bases not matched to a gene. The CDR3 spans 14 residues. Germline assignment: CDR1 SQVTM and CDR2 ANQGSEA. The CDR3 DNA sequence: TGCAGCGTTGAAAAGACAGGGGAGTCCTACGAGCAGTACTTC. Protein sequence: CSVEKTGESYEQYF.

The table lists this clonotype with a few counts. The chain employs TRBV7-2 and TRBJ1-5; D is unresolved. This CDR3 has 13 amino acids. CDR1 is SGHTA, CDR2 FQGNSA, per germline. The V gene lost 5 bases and the J gene lost 6 bases, with 11 bases spanning the gap. CDR3 amino acids: CASSQGMRQPQHF. In DNA, the CDR3 is TGTGCCAGCAGCCAAGGGATGCGTCAGCCCCAGCATTTT.

This clonotype showed up just a few times. The chain has TRBV20-1 and TRBJ1-1; D uncertain. Per germline, CDR1 DFQATT and CDR2 SNEGSKA (reference sequence). CDR3 length: 14 amino acids. Deletions cut 0 bases from V and 1 base from J, with 9 bases between. The CDR3, as DNA: TGCAGTGCTAGAGATCATCAGAAGAACACTGAAGCTTTCTTT. Translated: CSARDHQKNTEAFF.

This clonotype was detected only a few times. The V gene is TRBV10-3, the J gene TRBJ2-7; tentatively, D is TRBD1 (5 bases). Per the germline V gene, CDR1 is ENHRY and CDR2 is SYGVKD. The germline V and J ends were trimmed by 6 bases and 3 bases, with 12 bases remaining between them. The CDR3 totals 13 residues. CDR3 loop: CAISQGARYEQYF. The CDR3 nucleotides are TGTGCCATCAGCCAAGGGGCCCGCTACGAGCAGTACTTC.

The sample holds many counts of this clonotype. The chain recombines TRBV29-1 with TRBJ1-1, with TRBD1 matching 10 bases. Germline V gene lookup returns CDR1 SQVTM and CDR2 ANQGSEA. After removal of 6 bases from V and 10 bases from J, the junction contained 14 bases not matched to a gene. This CDR3 is built from 14 residues. The CDR3, as DNA: TGCAGCGTCACGAAGGCGGGACAGGGGTGGACAGCTTTCTTT. Amino acid sequence: CSVTKAGQGWTAFF.

This clonotype came up many times. This chain connects TRBV6-1 to TRBJ1-2; 8 positions agree with TRBD1. Germline lookup yields CDR1 MNHNS and CDR2 SASEGT. V was clipped by 4 bases and J by 4 bases; unmatched bases: 8. The CDR3 runs 15 residues. CDR3 DNA sequence: TGTGCCAGCAGTGCTGACCGGGACAGGCCCTATGGCTACACCTTC. This codes for CASSADRDRPYGYTF.